The 20 T cell receptor beta chains in this list originate from one sample, sequenced in a study of post-analysis software for immune sequencing data (dated by TCRdb to 2014 to 2015). The paper as a whole reports these results and caveats: Significantly higher frequencies in patients than in controls were found for roughly 5 TRBV segments, including TRBV5-6, TRBV5-1 and TRBV20-1.

Libraries were constructed by PCR. For sequencing, an Illumina HiSeq 2500 was employed. To reduce PCR and sequencing biases, unique molecular identifiers were built into the TCR beta cDNA libraries. TCRdb reworked the public reads: Q25 trimming with fastp, MiXCR clone assembly, productive beta chains retained. Rows merge per CDR3 protein into single entries with the most common DNA and genes. The sample table contains roughly 800,000 distinct CDR3 sequences; only one count was recorded for around 46% of them. In total, the top ten clones hold roughly 4.4% of the sample. These receptors have no known antigen. Material for sequencing was blood. These receptors all stem from a girl aged 5 to 17 with multiple sclerosis.

V and J are TRBV11-2 and TRBJ2-1; 9 bases agree with TRBD2. The CDR3 spans 19 residues. Germline loops: CDR1 SGHAT, CDR2 FQNNGV. V lost 8 bases, J lost 4 bases, and 21 bases stayed unmatched. The CDR3 sequence: CASRYGGLAGTRFYNEQFF. The DNA of the CDR3 is TGTGCCAGCCGCTACGGGGGGCTAGCGGGAACCCGCTTTTACAATGAGCAGTTCTTC.

The J gene is TRBJ2-5, the V gene TRBV2; TRBD1 matches at 7 bases. The J call may be faulty, since TRBJ2-7 better matches the DNA end. Germline V gene data show CDR1 as SNHLY and CDR2 as FYNNEI. The CDR3 has 15 amino acids. The CDR3 protein is CASSGELQGNSEQYF. CDR3 DNA sequence: TGTGCCAGCAGTGGGGAATTACAGGGGAATTCCGAGCAGTACTTC.

J is TRBJ1-1 and V is TRBV3-1, with D unresolved. The germline V gene has CDR1 LGHDT and CDR2 YNNKEL (reference sequence). The CDR3 totals 15 residues. The germline V and J ends were trimmed by 2 bases and 4 bases, with 14 bases remaining between them. The CDR3 nucleotides are TGTGCCAGCAGCCAAACCCCATTAGGGTCCACTGAAGCTTTCTTT. Its protein is CASSQTPLGSTEAFF.

The chain is built from TRBV9 and TRBJ2-1; D is possibly TRBD1 or TRBD2 (5 bases each). Trimming shortened V by 0 bases and J by 2 bases, and 9 bases separated the two germline ends. Germline V gene lookup returns CDR1 SGDLS and CDR2 YYNGEE. There are 15 residues in the CDR3. CDR3 sequence reads: CASSVGGVAYNEQFF. DNA of the CDR3: TGTGCCAGCAGCGTAGGAGGGGTAGCCTACAATGAGCAGTTCTTC. Full variable domain (missing parts from reference TRBV9 and TRBJ2-1): DSGVTQTPKHLITATGQRVTLRCSPRSGDLSVYWYQQSLDQGLQFLIQYYNGEERAKGNILERFSAQQFPDLHSELNLSSLELGDSALYFCASSVGGVAYNEQFFGPGTRLTVL.

This sequence joins TRBV13 and TRBJ2-1; D assignment may be TRBD1 or TRBD2 (5 bases each). Germline CDR1 PRHDT, CDR2 FYEKMQ (reference sequence). The CDR3 length is 14 residues. V was clipped by 5 bases and J by 3 bases, with 11 bases between them. The CDR3 bases are TGTGCCAGCAGCGGGGGAGCGGTCTACAATGAGCAGTTCTTC. Protein: CASSGGAVYNEQFF.

The chain links TRBV15 to TRBJ2-1, with 11 bases matching TRBD1. The CDR3 runs to 16 residues. Germline CDR1 and CDR2: LNHNV and YYDKDF (reference sequence). Trimming took 1 base from V and 8 from J; bases not matched to a gene: 7. The CDR3 protein is CATSRAGDRGFHEQFF. Here the CDR3 DNA reads TGTGCCACCAGCAGAGCGGGGGACAGGGGGTTCCATGAGCAGTTCTTC.

The rearrangement uses TRBV10-3 and TRBJ2-7; no clear D gene. Germline V lookup: CDR1 ENHRY, CDR2 SYGVKD. V lost 2 bases, J lost 2 bases, and 7 bases lay in between. The CDR3 totals 13 residues. CDR3 nucleotides: TGTGCCATCAGTGAGCTGGGCCCCTACGAGCAGTACTTC. This sequence encodes CAISELGPYEQYF.

V usage is TRBV21-1 and J usage is TRBJ1-1; TRBD1 is the table's D call, not checked against the DNA. TRBV21-1 is termed a pseudogene. The CDR3 extends over 17 amino acids. CDR3 nucleotide sequence: TGTGCCAGCAGCAAACTACTGCGACAGGGGGGTGACACTGAAGCTTTCTTT. Its translation: CASSKLLRQGGDTEAFF.

This clonotype was detected only once. The J gene is TRBJ2-6, the V gene TRBV19, with D perhaps assigned TRBD1 or TRBD2 (7 bases each). The CDR3 consists of 16 residues. Germline V gives CDR1 LNHDA, CDR2 SQIVND (reference sequence). V was clipped by 4 bases and J by 2 bases, with 12 bases between them. CDR3 residues: CASSRAGGAGANVLTF. The CDR3 DNA follows: TGTGCCAGTAGTAGGGCAGGGGGGGCTGGGGCCAACGTCCTGACTTTC.

This clonotype was counted a few times. This chain uses TRBV30 with TRBJ2-5, with D tentatively TRBD1 (5 bases). The germline V gene encodes CDR1 GTSNPN and CDR2 SVGIG (reference sequence). CDR3 length: 14 amino acids. V lost 2 bases, J lost 2 bases, and 12 bases lay in between. CDR3 in DNA: TGTGCCTGGAGTAGTCAGGGCCCTCAAGAGACCCAGTACTTC. Translation gives CAWSSQGPQETQYF.

The V call is TRBV7-9, the J call TRBJ2-7; 8 bases align to TRBD2. The CDR3 sequence is 17 residues long. In germline, CDR1 is SEHNR, CDR2 FQNEAQ (reference sequence). The trim removed 4 bases at V and 6 bases at J, leaving 17 bases unmatched. CDR3 in DNA: TGTGCCAGCAGCTCTCGCCAGGGGAGTAGCGGGATACGCGAGCAGTACTTC. It yields the protein CASSSRQGSSGIREQYF.

This clonotype was counted only a few times. The V call is TRBV14, the J call TRBJ1-2; D remains unclear. Germline V CDR1 and CDR2: SGHDN, FVKESK. The CDR3 extends over 12 amino acids. The ends were cut back, 8 bases at V and 7 bases at J, with 14 bases in the middle. CDR3 DNA sequence: TGTGCCAGCGGCCCGAAGGGCCCTGGCTACACCTTC. As protein: CASGPKGPGYTF.

The chain is built from TRBV29-1 and TRBJ2-1; TRBD2 is a possible D gene (6 bases). V lost 4 bases to trimming and J lost 9 bases, with 13 bases between them. In germline, CDR1 is SQVTM, CDR2 ANQGSEA. This CDR3 spans 12 amino acids. The CDR3 is CSVAREKGEQFF. CDR3 nucleotide sequence: TGCAGCGTTGCCCGGGAGAAGGGTGAGCAGTTCTTC.

This clonotype was seen more than once but under ten times. V usage is TRBV5-1 and J usage is TRBJ2-7; 8 nucleotides align to TRBD2. Germline loops: CDR1 SGHRS, CDR2 YFSETQ. V shed 1 base and J 3 bases; nucleotides not matched to a gene: 3. There are 14 residues in the CDR3. As DNA, the CDR3 is TGCGCCAGCAGCTTGAGTAGCGGGAACTACGAGCAGTACTTC. Translating gives CASSLSSGNYEQYF.

This clonotype was seen more than once but under ten times. The chain employs TRBV6-5 and TRBJ2-1; 9 bases line up with TRBD2. The junction had 2 bases not matched to a gene; V was cut back by 2 bases and J by 3 bases. There are 15 residues in the CDR3. Germline assignment: CDR1 MNHEY and CDR2 SVGAGI. CDR3 sequence reads: CASSYVSGSYNEQFF. The CDR3 nucleotides read TGTGCCAGCAGTTACGTTAGCGGGAGCTACAATGAGCAGTTCTTC.

This clonotype has only a few counts. The chain joins TRBV7-9 to TRBJ2-3; 9 nucleotides match TRBD1. The junction had 17 bases not matched to a gene; V was cut back by 5 bases and J by 5 bases. The length of the CDR3 is 18 residues. In germline, CDR1 is SEHNR, CDR2 FQNEAQ (reference sequence). CDR3 residues: CASSTNLPTGGKVDTQYF. The CDR3 nucleotides read TGTGCCAGCAGCACAAACCTCCCGACAGGGGGAAAGGTAGATACGCAGTATTTT.

J is TRBJ2-3 and V is TRBV20-1, with 11 bases aligning to TRBD1. The V and J ends lost 6 bases and 3 bases, in that order; junction bases with no gene match: 8. Germline lookup yields CDR1 DFQATT and CDR2 SNEGSKA (reference sequence). This CDR3 has 15 amino acids. The CDR3: CSAPSRDRGTDTQYF. The CDR3 nucleotides are TGCAGTGCCCCTTCCCGGGACAGGGGGACAGATACGCAGTATTTT.

The gene calls are TRBV6-1 and TRBJ2-5, with TRBD2 matching over 14 bases. CDR1 is MNHNS and CDR2 is SASEGT in the germline V gene. There are 16 residues in the CDR3. After removal of 5 bases from V and 5 bases from J, the junction contained 7 bases not matched to a gene. The CDR3 spells CASSWGLAGDSETQYF. CDR3 DNA sequence: TGTGCCAGCAGTTGGGGACTAGCGGGAGATTCGGAGACCCAGTACTTC.

The chain couples TRBV29-1 to TRBJ2-1; D not certain. Between the trimmed V and J ends, which lost 8 bases and 7 bases, there was a span of 9 bases. The CDR3 sequence is 10 residues long. CDR1 SQVTM and CDR2 ANQGSEA come from the germline V gene. The CDR3 is CSSGENEQFF. CDR3 coding DNA: TGCAGCTCCGGAGAGAATGAGCAGTTCTTC.

The chain recombines TRBV30 with TRBJ2-3; D gene ambiguous. Germline CDR1 GTSNPN, CDR2 SVGIG (reference sequence). There are 9 residues in the CDR3. V lost 4 bases, J lost 7 bases, and 3 bases lay in between. In DNA form, the CDR3 reads TGTGCCTGGAAACATACGCAGTATTTT. It encodes CAWKHTQYF. Using reference TRBV30 and TRBJ2-3 for the parts outside the CDR3, the full variable domain is SQTIHQWPATLVQPVGSPLSLECTVEGTSNPNLYWYRQAAGRGLQLLFYSVGIGQISSEVPQNLSASRPQDRQFILSSKKLLLSDSGFYLCAWKHTQYFGPGTRLTVL.